This T cell receptor (beta chain) was profiled in a study of primary melanoma T cells and metastatic recurrence. Study-wide context: These T2 to T4 primary melanomas had thickness greater than 1 mm.

Profiling relied on immunoSEQ multiplex PCR, and the TCRdb table lists in-frame clones only, not all of them. The table has approximately 120 clones, about 89% seen once; the top ten hold less than 20%. Germline CDR1 and CDR2: SGHNT and YENEEA. The CDR3 has 14 amino acids. V lost 8 bases and J lost 4, with 17 bases in between. The patients had surgically resected primary melanoma at risk of metastatic recurrence. Concerning this clone itself: What it recognizes is unknown.

Overall study results and limits: T-cell fraction over 20% seemed protective regardless of ulceration or nodes.

The sample consisted of melanoma tumor tissue. The clonotype comes from a human donor with melanoma. This chain connects TRBV11-3 to TRBJ1-2, with D unclear. Here the CDR3 DNA reads TGTGCCAGCCATTCAAGTCGAAAGACCTATGGCTACACCTTC. Translated: CASHSSRKTYGYTF.